This TCR beta chain was recovered during a study of blood T cell repertoires in COVID-19. Per the germline V gene, CDR1 is SGHTA and CDR2 is FQGNSA. The V and J ends lost 5 bases and 1 base respectively, with 9 bases between them. The CDR3 spans 14 residues. Measured with immunoSEQ multiplex PCR; TCRdb has only the in-frame clones, and not every one. Among 250,000 to 400,000 clones listed, approximately 87% were seen once. The Seattle patients, enrolled during active infection, were followed longitudinally. Sequenced material: peripheral blood. The chain has TRBV7-2 and TRBJ2-1, with a possible D match to TRBD2 (5 bases). The clonotype comes from a woman under 40 with COVID-19, enrolled during active disease. The CDR3 reads CASSLSGSYNEQFF. The DNA of the CDR3 is TGTGCCAGCAGCCTAAGCGGATCCTACAATGAGCAGTTCTTC.